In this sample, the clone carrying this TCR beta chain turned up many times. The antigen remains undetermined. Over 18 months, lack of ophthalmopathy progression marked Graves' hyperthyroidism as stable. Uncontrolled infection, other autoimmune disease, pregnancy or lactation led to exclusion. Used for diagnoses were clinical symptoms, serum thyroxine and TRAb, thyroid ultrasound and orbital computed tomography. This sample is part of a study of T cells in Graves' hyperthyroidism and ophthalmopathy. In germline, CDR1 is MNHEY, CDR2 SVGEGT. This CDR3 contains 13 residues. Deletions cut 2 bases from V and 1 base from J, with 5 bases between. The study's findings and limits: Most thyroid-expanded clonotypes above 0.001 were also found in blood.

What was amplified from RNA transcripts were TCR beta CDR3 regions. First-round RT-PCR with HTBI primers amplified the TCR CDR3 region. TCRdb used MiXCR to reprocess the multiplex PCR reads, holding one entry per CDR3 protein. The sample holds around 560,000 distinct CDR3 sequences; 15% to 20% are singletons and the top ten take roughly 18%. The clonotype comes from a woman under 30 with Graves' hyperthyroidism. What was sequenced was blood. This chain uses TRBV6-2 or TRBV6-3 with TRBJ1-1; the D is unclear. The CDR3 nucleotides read TGTGCCAGCAGTTACCGATGGAACACTGAAGCTTTCTTT. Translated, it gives CASSYRWNTEAFF.